Listed here are 15 T cell receptor beta chains from one sample, sequenced in a study of OX40 agonist ivuxolimab in advanced cancers. Clones were read by immunoSEQ multiplex PCR, and TCRdb kept only the in-frame ones, dropping some. The sample carries tens of thousands of clones, 80% recorded once. The specimen was CD4+ or CD8+ T cells sorted from blood, collected in a trial of the OX40 agonist ivuxolimab. The source of these receptors is an adult with an advanced solid tumor such as melanoma, head and neck, liver or kidney cancer.

The chain joins TRBV6-4 to TRBJ2-2; 10 bases are a match to TRBD2. CDR1 is MRHNA, CDR2 SNTAGT, per germline. The length of the CDR3 is 16 residues. The V gene end was trimmed by 2 bases and the J gene end by 6 bases; junction bases not matched to a gene: 6. The DNA for the CDR3 is TGTGCCAGCAGTGACGCGAGCGGGGGGGCCTCCGGGGAGCTGTTTTTT. Its translation: CASSDASGGASGELFF.

V is TRBV6-6 and J is TRBJ1-1; possible D gene TRBD1, 5 bases. CDR1 MNHNY and CDR2 SVGAGI come from the germline V gene (reference sequence). Trimming shortened V by 8 bases and J by 11 bases, and 18 bases separated the two germline ends. This CDR3 is built from 12 residues. The CDR3 protein is CASSPGGYSAFF. CDR3 coding DNA: TGTGCCAGCTCGCCCGGGGGGTATTCGGCTTTCTTT.

V is TRBV6-6 and J is TRBJ1-4; D may be TRBD1 (6 bases). The V and J ends lost 10 bases and 0 bases respectively, with 9 bases between them. The CDR3 sequence is 13 residues long. CDR1 MNHNY and CDR2 SVGAGI come from the germline V gene (reference sequence). DNA for the CDR3: TGTGCCATCCAGGGGACAACTAATGAAAAACTGTTTTTT. This encodes CAIQGTTNEKLFF.

CDR3 sequence (DNA): TGTGCCAGCAGACAAACTAGACTAGCGGGATTTGGGAATGAGCAGTTCTTC. It yields the protein CASRQTRLAGFGNEQFF. V is TRBV7-8 and J is TRBJ2-1, with 11 bases that match TRBD2. This CDR3 region has 17 residues. The V and J ends lost 6 bases and 7 bases, in that order; junction bases with no gene match: 14. Germline V gives CDR1 SGHVS, CDR2 FQNEAQ. Full variable domain (remainder filled in from reference TRBV7-8 and TRBJ2-1): GAGVSQSPRYKVAKRGQDVALRCDPISGHVSLFWYQQALGQGPEFLTYFQNEAQLDKSGLPSDRFFAERPEGSVSTLKIQRTQQEDSAVYLCASRQTRLAGFGNEQFFGPGTRLTVL.

The chain is built from TRBV4-1 and TRBJ2-2, with 7 bases matching TRBD1. CDR1 is MGHRA and CDR2 is YSYEKL in the germline V gene. With V trimmed by 7 bases and J by 0 bases, 5 bases remained unmatched. The CDR3 is 15 amino acids. The CDR3 sequence is CASTPGQTNTGELFF. In DNA form, the CDR3 reads TGCGCCAGCACCCCGGGACAGACGAACACCGGGGAGCTGTTTTTT.

The V call is TRBV19, the J call TRBJ1-5; tentative D call: TRBD1 (6 bases). Germline V gene lookup returns CDR1 LNHDA and CDR2 SQIVND (reference sequence). This CDR3 has 16 amino acids. V shed 0 bases and J shed 7 bases, with 16 bases lying between them. The CDR3 reads CASSIERGAPAQPQHF. In DNA form, the CDR3 reads TGTGCCAGTAGTATAGAGAGGGGGGCCCCGGCCCAGCCCCAGCATTTT.

The chain combines TRBV4-3 with TRBJ2-2; 10 bases map to TRBD2. Trimming removed 1 base from V and 3 bases from J; junction bases left unmatched: 5. The CDR3 has 17 amino acids. In germline, CDR1 is LGHNA, CDR2 YSLEER. The CDR3 spells CASSQASGSFDTGELFF. The CDR3 coding sequence is TGCGCCAGCAGCCAAGCTAGCGGGAGCTTTGACACCGGGGAGCTGTTTTTT.

This clone has a handful of counts. This chain joins TRBV5-3 and TRBJ2-7; 10 bases are a match to TRBD1. TRBV5-3 is designated an ORF whose function remains uncertain. CDR3 size: 16 residues. The ends lost 4 bases at V and 5 bases at J; junction bases unmatched: 12. The CDR3 sequence is CARSGGPGQGYHEQYF. The CDR3 DNA reads as TGTGCCAGAAGCGGGGGTCCGGGACAGGGGTACCACGAGCAGTACTTC.

This clone was seen only once. The chain uses TRBV5-8 and TRBJ2-1; D is unresolved. V gave up 7 bases and J gave up 0 bases, with 11 bases separating them. CDR3 length: 14 residues. The germline CDR1 and CDR2 sequences are SGHTS and YDEGEE. In DNA, the CDR3 is TGTGCCAGCCACACTGGAAGCTCCTACAATGAGCAGTTCTTC. Amino acid sequence: CASHTGSSYNEQFF.

V gene TRBV18 combines with J gene TRBJ1-5; 9 nucleotides agree with TRBD1. CDR1 is KGHSH, CDR2 LQKENI, per germline. The CDR3 covers 15 residues. J was trimmed by 3 bases and V by 5 bases; bases with no gene match: 5. The CDR3 DNA is TGTGCCAGCTCATCGACAGGGGGGTACAATCAGCCCCAGCATTTT. Protein product: CASSSTGGYNQPQHF.

V usage is TRBV2 and J usage is TRBJ2-3, with 12 bases aligning to TRBD2. V shed 5 bases, J shed 1 base, and the junction held 4 bases outside the gene matches. The CDR3 is made up of 16 amino acids. CDR1 and CDR2 from the germline V gene are SNHLY and FYNNEI. The CDR3 nucleotides are TGTGCCAGCAGTCCTCGGACTAGCGGGGGCACAGATACGCAGTATTTT. Translated: CASSPRTSGGTDTQYF.

The CDR3 sequence: CASSPWDRGRDTQYF. The CDR3 DNA reads TGTGCCAGCAGCCCCTGGGACAGGGGGAGAGATACGCAGTATTTT. The rearrangement links TRBV7-7 to TRBJ2-3; TRBD1 agrees at 11 bases. V trimming: 5 bases; J trimming: 5 bases; junction bases outside the gene matches: 6. CDR3 length equals 15 residues. Germline-derived CDR1 and CDR2 are SSHAT and FNYEAQ (reference sequence).

This clone was detected ten times or more. The rearrangement uses TRBV5-6 and TRBJ1-2; D not certain. Germline-derived CDR1 and CDR2 are SGHDT and YYEEEE. V shed 1 base and J shed 0 bases, with 7 bases lying between them. There are 14 residues in the CDR3. In nucleotides, the CDR3 is TGTGCCAGCAGCTTGAAGGACTCTAACTATGGCTACACCTTC. Amino acids: CASSLKDSNYGYTF.

The V and J genes are TRBV6-5 and TRBJ1-3, with a possible D match to TRBD1 (5 bases). CDR1 and CDR2 (germline): MNHEY, SVGAGI. V was pared by 8 bases and J by 0 bases, with 14 bases between. The CDR3 spans 15 residues. For the CDR3, the DNA is TGTGCCAGCCGGGCAGGGCCGAGCTCTGGAAACACCATATATTTT. This translates into CASRAGPSSGNTIYF.

The chain uses TRBV21-1 and TRBJ2-7. TRBV21-1 has pseudogene status. The CDR3 has 16 amino acids. The CDR3 DNA reads as TGTGCCAGCAGCAAAGTCGCCTCTAAATCGCCCTACGAGCAGTACGTC. It is translated as CASSKVASKSPYEQYV.